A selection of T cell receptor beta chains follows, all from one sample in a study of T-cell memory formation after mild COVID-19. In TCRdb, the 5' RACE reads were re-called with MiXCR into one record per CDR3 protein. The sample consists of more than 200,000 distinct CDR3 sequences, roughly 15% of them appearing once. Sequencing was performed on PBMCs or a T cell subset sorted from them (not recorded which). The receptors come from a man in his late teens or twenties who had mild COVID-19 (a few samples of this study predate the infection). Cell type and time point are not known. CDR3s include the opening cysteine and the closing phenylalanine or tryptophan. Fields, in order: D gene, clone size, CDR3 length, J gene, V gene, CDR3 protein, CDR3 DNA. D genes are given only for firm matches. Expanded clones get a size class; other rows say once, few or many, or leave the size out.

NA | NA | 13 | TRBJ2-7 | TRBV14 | CASDQGKGREQYF | TGTGCCAGCGATCAGGGGAAGGGCCGCGAGCAGTACTTC
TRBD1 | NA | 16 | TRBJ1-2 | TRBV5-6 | CASSPGQLLTLYGYTF | TGTGCCAGCAGCCCGGGACAGCTTCTAACCCTTTATGGCTACACCTTC
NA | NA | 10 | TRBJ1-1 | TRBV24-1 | CATRAGKAFF | TGTGCCACCAGGGCGGGGAAGGCTTTCTTT
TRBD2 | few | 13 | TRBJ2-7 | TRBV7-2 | CASSLPSGAEQYF | TGTGCCAGCAGCTTACCCAGCGGGGCCGAGCAGTACTTC
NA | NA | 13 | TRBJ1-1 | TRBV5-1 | CASSLQPDTEAFF | TGCGCCAGCAGCCTACAGCCGGACACTGAAGCTTTCTTT
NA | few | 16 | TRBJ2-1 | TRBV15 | CATSRAEPGLPSEQFF | TGTGCCACCAGCAGAGCGGAACCGGGACTCCCCTCGGAGCAGTTCTTC
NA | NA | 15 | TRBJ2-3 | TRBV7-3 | CASSLLGGDTDTQYF | TGTGCCAGCAGCTTACTCGGGGGTGACACAGATACGCAGTATTTT
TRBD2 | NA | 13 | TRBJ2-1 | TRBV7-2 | CASRRGGGNEQFF | TGTGCCAGCAGACGGGGGGGTGGCAATGAGCAGTTCTTC
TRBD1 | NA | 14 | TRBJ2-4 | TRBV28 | CASSLQGAENIQYF | TGTGCCAGCAGTCTACAGGGGGCAGAAAACATTCAGTACTTC
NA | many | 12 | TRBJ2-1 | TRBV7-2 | CASTNIVNEQFF | TGTGCCAGCACCAACATCGTCAATGAGCAGTTCTTC
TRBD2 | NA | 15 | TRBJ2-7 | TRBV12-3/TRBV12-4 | CASSPLAGGPYEQNF | TGTGCCAGCAGTCCCCTGGCGGGGGGCCCCTACGAGCAGAACTTC
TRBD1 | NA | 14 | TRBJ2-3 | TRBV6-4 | CASSDGTGADTQYF | TGTGCCAGCAGTGACGGGACAGGGGCAGATACGCAGTATTTT
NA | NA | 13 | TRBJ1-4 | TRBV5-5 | CAGSRDLNEKLFF | TGTGCCGGATCCCGGGACCTTAATGAAAAACTGTTTTTT
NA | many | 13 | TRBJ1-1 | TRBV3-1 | CASSRGLNTEAFF | TGCGCCAGCAGCCGCGGGTTGAACACTGAAGCTTTCTTT
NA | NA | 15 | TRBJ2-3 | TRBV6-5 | CASSYGATGTDTQYF | TGTGCCAGCAGTTACGGCGCAACGGGCACAGATACGCAGTATTTT
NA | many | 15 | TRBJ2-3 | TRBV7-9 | CASSSRAEGGDTQYF | TGTGCCAGCAGCTCACGAGCGGAGGGTGGAGATACGCAGTATTTT
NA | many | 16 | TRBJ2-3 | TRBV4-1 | CASSQDPAGAADTQYF | TGCGCCAGCAGCCAAGATCCAGCCGGGGCGGCGGATACGCAGTATTTT
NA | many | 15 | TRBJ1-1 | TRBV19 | CASSINPGGDTEAFF | TGTGCCAGTAGTATAAATCCGGGAGGGGACACTGAAGCTTTCTTT
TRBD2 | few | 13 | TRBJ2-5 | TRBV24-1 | CATSEGEGETQYF | TGTGCCACCAGTGAAGGGGAGGGAGAGACCCAGTACTTC